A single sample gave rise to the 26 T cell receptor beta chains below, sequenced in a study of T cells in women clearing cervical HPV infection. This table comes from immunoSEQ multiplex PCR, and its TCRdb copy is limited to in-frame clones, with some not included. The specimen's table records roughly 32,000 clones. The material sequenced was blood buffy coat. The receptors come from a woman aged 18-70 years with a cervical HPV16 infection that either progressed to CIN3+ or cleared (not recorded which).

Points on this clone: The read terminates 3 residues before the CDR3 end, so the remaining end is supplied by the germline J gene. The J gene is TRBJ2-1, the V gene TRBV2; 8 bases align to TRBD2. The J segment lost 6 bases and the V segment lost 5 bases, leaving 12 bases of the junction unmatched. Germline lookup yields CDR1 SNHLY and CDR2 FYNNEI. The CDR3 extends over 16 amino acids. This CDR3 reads CASSSLSGSYRNEQFF. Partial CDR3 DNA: TGTGCCAGCAGTTCCTTGAGCGGGAGCTATCGCAATGAG.

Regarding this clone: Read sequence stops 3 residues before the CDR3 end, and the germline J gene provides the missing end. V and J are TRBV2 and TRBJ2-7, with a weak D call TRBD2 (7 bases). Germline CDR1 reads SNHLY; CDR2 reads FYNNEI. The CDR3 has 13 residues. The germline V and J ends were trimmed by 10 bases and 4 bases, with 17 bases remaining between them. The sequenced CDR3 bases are TGTGCCACGGGGGGCGGGAGTGGATACGAG. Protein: CATGGGSGYE. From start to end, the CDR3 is CATGGGSGYEQYF.

Incomplete CDR3 DNA: TGCAGTGCTCGACAGGGAAGCTATGGC. Protein sequence: CSARQGSYG. The whole CDR3 sequence reads CSARQGSYGYTF. V usage is TRBV20-1 and J usage is TRBJ1-2, with TRBD1 matching over 7 bases. The read terminates 3 residues ahead of where the CDR3 ends, so the germline J gene completes it. Per the germline V gene, CDR1 is DFQATT and CDR2 is SNEGSKA (reference sequence). V gave up 5 bases and J gave up 4 bases; unmatched junction bases: 4. The CDR3 is 12 residues long.

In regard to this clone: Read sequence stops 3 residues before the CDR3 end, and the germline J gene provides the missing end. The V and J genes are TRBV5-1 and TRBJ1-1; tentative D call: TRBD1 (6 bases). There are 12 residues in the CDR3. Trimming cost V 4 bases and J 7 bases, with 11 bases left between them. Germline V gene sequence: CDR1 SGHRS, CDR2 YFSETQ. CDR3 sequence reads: CASSTEGVEAFF. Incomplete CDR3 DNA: TGCGCCAGCAGCACAGAGGGGGTTGAA.

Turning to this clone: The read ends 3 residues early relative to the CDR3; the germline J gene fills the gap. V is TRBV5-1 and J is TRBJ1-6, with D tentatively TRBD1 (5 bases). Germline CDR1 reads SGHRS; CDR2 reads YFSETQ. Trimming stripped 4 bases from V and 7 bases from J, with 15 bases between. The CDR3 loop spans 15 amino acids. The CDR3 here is CASSGGIIGNSPLHF. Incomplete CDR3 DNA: TGCGCCAGCAGCGGGGGGATAATAGGCAATTCACCC.

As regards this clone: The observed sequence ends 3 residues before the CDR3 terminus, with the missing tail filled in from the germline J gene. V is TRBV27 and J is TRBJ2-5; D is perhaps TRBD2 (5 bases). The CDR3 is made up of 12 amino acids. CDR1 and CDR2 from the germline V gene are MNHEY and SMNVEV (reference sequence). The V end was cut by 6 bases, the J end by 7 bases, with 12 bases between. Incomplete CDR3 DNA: TGTGCCAGCAGCCCACTAGGAGGGACC. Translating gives CASSPLGGT. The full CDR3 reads CASSPLGGTQYF.

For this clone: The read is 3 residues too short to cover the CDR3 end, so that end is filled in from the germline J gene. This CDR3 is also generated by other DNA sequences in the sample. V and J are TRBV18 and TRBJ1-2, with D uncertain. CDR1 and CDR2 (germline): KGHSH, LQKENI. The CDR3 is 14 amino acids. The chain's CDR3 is CASSPPEGHNDYTF. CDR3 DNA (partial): TGTGCCAGCTCACCCCCCGAGGGTCACAATGAC.

CDR3 DNA, as far as it was read: TGTGCCTGGAGTAGAGGGACAGGGGAGGACGAG. Protein product: CAWSRGTGEDE. The whole CDR3 region reads CAWSRGTGEDEQYF. V usage is TRBV30 and J usage is TRBJ2-7; 10 nucleotides line up with TRBD1. Read coverage stops 3 residues before the CDR3 terminus; the germline J gene supplies the remainder. Germline lookup yields CDR1 GTSNPN and CDR2 SVGIG (reference sequence). This CDR3 comprises 14 residues. V trimming: 2 bases; J trimming: 5 bases; junction bases outside the gene matches: 6.

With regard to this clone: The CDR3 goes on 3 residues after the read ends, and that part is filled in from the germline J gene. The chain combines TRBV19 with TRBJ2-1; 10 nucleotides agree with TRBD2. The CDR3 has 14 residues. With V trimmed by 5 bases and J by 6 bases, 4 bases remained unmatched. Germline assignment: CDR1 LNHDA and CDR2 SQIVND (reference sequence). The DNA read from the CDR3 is TGTGCCAGTAGTCGACGGACTAGCGGCAATGAG. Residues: CASSRRTSGNE. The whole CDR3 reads CASSRRTSGNEQFF.

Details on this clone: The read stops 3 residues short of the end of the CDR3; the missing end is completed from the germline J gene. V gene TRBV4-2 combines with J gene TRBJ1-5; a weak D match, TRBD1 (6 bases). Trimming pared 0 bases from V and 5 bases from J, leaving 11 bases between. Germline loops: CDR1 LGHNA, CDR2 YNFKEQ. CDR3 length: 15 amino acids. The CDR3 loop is CASSQDPGQDQPQHF. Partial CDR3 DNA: TGTGCCAGCAGCCAAGATCCGGGACAAGATCAGCCC.

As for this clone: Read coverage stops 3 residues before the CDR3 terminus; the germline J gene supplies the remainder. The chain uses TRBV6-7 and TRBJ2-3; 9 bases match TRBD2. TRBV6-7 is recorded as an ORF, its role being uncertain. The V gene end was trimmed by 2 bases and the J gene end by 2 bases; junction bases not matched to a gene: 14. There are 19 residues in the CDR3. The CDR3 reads CASSYEPAGGPVDTDTQYF. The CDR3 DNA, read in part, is TGTGCCAGCAGTTACGAACCGGCGGGAGGGCCGGTGGACACAGATACG.

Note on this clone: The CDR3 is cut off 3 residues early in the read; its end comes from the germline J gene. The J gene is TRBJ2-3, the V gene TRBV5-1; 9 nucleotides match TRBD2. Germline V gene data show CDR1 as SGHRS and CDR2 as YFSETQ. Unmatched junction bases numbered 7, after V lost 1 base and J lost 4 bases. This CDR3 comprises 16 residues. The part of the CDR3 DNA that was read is TGCGCCAGCAGCTTGAATTCTGCGGGAGGGTCAGATACG. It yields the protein CASSLNSAGGSDT. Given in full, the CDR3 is CASSLNSAGGSDTQYF.

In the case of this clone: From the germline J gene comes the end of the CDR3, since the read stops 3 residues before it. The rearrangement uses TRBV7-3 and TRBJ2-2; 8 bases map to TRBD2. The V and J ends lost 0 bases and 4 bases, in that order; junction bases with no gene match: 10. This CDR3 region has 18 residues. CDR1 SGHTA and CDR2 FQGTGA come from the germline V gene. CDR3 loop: CASSLTAPGGGGTGELFF. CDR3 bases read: TGTGCCAGCAGCTTAACTGCCCCCGGGGGGGGCGGCACCGGGGAG.

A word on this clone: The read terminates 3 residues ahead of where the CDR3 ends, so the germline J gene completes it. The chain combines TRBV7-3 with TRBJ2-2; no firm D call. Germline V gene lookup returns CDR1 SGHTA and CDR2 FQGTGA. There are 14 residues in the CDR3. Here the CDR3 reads CASSLNPANSPLFF. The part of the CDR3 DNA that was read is TGTGCCAGCAGCTTGAACCCAGCGAATTCACCG. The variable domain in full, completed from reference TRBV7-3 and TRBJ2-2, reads GAGVSQTPSNKVTEKGKYVELRCDPISGHTALYWYRQSLGQGPEFLIYFQGTGAADDSGLPNDRFFAVRPEGSVSTLKIQRTERGDSAVYLCASSLNPANSPLFFGEGSRLTVL.

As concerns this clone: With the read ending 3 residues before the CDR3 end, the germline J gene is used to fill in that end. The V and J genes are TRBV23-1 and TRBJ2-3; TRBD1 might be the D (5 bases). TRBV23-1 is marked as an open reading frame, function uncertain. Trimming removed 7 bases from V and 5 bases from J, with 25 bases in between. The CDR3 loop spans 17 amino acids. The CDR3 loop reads CASTRWGQGAYGDTQYF. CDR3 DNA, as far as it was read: TGCGCCAGCACTCGATGGGGCCAGGGCGCATACGGAGATACG.

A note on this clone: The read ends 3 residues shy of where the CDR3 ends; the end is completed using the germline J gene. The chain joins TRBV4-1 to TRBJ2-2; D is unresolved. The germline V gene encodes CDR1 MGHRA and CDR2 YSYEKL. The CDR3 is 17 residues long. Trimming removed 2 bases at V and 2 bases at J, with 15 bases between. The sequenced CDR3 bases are TGCGCCAGCAGCCAATATCCCAAGCTGATAAACACCGGGGAG. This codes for CASSQYPKLINTGE. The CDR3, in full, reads CASSQYPKLINTGELFF.

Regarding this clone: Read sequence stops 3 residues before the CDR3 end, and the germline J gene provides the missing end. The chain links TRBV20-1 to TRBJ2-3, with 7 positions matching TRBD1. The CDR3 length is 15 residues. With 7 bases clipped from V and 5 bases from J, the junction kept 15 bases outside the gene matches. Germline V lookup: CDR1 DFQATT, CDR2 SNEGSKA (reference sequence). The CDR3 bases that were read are TGCAGTGTACAGCCCGGCGAGGGGGCCGGAGATACG. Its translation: CSVQPGEGAGDT. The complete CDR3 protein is CSVQPGEGAGDTQYF.

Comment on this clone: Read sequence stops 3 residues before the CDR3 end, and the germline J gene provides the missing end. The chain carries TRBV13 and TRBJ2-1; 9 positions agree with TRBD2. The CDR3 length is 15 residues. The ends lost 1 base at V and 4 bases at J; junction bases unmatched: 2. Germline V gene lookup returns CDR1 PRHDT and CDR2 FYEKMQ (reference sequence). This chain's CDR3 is CASSLVTSGYNEQFF. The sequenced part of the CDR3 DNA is TGTGCCAGCAGCTTAGTTACTAGCGGGTACAATGAG.

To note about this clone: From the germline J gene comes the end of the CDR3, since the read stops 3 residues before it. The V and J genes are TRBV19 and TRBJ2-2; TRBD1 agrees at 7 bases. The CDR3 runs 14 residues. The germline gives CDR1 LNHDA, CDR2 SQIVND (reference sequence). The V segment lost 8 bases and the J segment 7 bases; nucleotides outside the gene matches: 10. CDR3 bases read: TGTGCCAGTGGGACAGTTGGGGTTTTCGGGGAG. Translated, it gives CASGTVGVFGE. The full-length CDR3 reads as CASGTVGVFGELFF.

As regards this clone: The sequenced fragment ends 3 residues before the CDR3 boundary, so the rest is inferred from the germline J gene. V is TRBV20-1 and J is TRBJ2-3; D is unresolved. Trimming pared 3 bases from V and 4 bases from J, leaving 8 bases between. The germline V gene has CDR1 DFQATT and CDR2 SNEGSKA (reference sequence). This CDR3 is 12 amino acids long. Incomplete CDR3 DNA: TGCAGTGCTAGCAGTCTGGCAGATACG. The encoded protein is CSASSLADT. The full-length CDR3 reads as CSASSLADTQYF.

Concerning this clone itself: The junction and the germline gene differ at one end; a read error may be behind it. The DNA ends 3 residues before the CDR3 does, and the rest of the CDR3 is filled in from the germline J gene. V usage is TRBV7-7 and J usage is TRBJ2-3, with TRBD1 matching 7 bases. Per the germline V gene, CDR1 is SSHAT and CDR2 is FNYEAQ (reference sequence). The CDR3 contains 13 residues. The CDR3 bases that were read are TGTGCTAGCAGCTCCGACAGGGAAGAGACG. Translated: CASSSDREET. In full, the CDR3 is CASSSDREETQYF.

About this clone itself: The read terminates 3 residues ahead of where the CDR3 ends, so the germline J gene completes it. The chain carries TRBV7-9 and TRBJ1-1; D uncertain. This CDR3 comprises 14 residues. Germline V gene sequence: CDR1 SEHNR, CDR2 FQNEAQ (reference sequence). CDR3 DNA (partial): TGTGCCAGCAGCTCCGGACTTAGCTCCTACGAG. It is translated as CASSSGLSSYE. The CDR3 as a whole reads CASSSGLSSYEAFF.

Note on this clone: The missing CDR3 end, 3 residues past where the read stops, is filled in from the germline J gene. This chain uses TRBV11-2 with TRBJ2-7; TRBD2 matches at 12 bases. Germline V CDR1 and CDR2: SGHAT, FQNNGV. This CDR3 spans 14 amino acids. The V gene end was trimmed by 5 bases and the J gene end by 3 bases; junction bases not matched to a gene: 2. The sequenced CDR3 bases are TGTGCCAGCAGCCCGGGACTAGCGGGCTACGAG. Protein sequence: CASSPGLAGYE. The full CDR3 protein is CASSPGLAGYEQYF.

CDR3 sequence: CASERKGETQYF. CDR3 DNA, as far as it was read: TGTGCCAGCGAGCGGAAAGGGGAGACC. The genes are TRBV5-4 and TRBJ2-5; a possible D gene is TRBD2 (5 bases). The CDR3 goes on 3 residues after the read ends, and that part is filled in from the germline J gene. The CDR3 contains 12 residues. CDR1 is SGHNT and CDR2 is YYREEE in the germline V gene (reference sequence). Trimming shortened V by 7 bases and J by 5 bases, and 12 bases separated the two germline ends.

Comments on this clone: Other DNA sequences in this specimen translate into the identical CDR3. The CDR3 here is CACPPRVGGNTIYF. The sequenced part of the CDR3 DNA is TGTGCCTGCCCCCCGCGGGTGGGAGGAAACACC. The rearrangement uses TRBV30 and TRBJ1-3; D gene unclear. Sequencing ends 3 residues short of the CDR3 end; the germline J gene provides the rest. From germline, CDR1 is GTSNPN and CDR2 SVGIG (reference sequence). V was pared by 6 bases and J by 4 bases, with 16 bases between. CDR3 size: 14 residues.

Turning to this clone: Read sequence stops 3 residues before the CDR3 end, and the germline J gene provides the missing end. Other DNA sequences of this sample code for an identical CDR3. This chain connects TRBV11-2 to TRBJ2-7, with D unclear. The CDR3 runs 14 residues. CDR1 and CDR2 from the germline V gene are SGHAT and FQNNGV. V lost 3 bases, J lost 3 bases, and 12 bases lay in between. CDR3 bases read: TGTGCCAGCAGCTTTGAGGTCAGAGACTACGAG. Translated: CASSFEVRDYE. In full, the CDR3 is CASSFEVRDYEQYF.